This T cell receptor beta chain is from a study of shared clonotypes between healthy human individuals. Profiling relied on immunoSEQ multiplex PCR, and the TCRdb table lists in-frame clones only, not all of them. Of 2 million to 2.5 million clones in the sample, 95% were seen once. Sequencing was carried out using naive CD4+ T cells sorted from blood. Regarding subset: CD45RA+ positively selected. This TCR came from a man between 18 and 29 years old in good health.

The chain's CDR3 is CASYKIGGIGETQYF. The CDR3 DNA follows: TGCGCCAGCTACAAGATAGGAGGGATAGGAGAGACCCAGTACTTC. The chain links TRBV5-1 to TRBJ2-5, with D perhaps TRBD2 (6 bases). The CDR3 runs to 15 residues. V was trimmed by 7 bases and J by 4 bases, leaving 20 bases between them. CDR1 SGHRS and CDR2 YFSETQ come from the germline V gene.